These 3 T cell receptor beta chains originate from one sample sequenced in a study of blood T cell repertoires in COVID-19. TCRdb keeps only in-frame clones here, not all; method: immunoSEQ multiplex PCR. This table holds some 190,000 clones, 80% found once. The sequencing input was PBMCs or T cells enriched from blood (not recorded which). Source of these receptors: a man in his fifties or sixties who had been exposed to COVID-19.

The genes are TRBV25-1 and TRBJ2-7; 8 bases are a match to TRBD1. In germline, CDR1 is MGHDK, CDR2 SYGVNS. There are 10 residues in the CDR3. The V segment lost 10 bases and the J segment 7 bases; nucleotides outside the gene matches: 3. Written as DNA, the CDR3 is TGTGCCACCCGACAGGGGGAGCAGTACTTC. Translation: CATRQGEQYF.

In DNA, the CDR3 is TGCGCCAGCAGCGCCGGACTAAATCCTAGCACAGATACGCAGTATTTT. Its translation: CASSAGLNPSTDTQYF. V is TRBV5-1 and J is TRBJ2-3, with D possibly TRBD2 on 6 matching bases. The germline V and J ends were trimmed by 4 bases and 0 bases, with 15 bases remaining between them. This CDR3 region has 16 residues. Per germline, CDR1 SGHRS and CDR2 YFSETQ.

J is TRBJ2-7 and V is TRBV7-6; 8 positions agree with TRBD1. The CDR3 is 14 residues long. CDR1 is SGHVS and CDR2 is FNYEAQ in the germline V gene. After removal of 1 base from V and 7 bases from J, the junction contained 6 bases not matched to a gene. The CDR3 reads CASSLVTGGEEQYF. DNA for the CDR3: TGTGCCAGCAGCTTAGTAACAGGGGGTGAGGAGCAGTACTTC.